A selection of T cell receptor beta chains follows, all from one sample in a study of identical twins. MiXCR, applied by TCRdb to the 5' RACE reads, yields one record per CDR3 protein. The table shows about 530,000 distinct CDR3 sequences, with 12% to 15% occurring only once. These data were also reused for a study on yellow fever vaccine responses in identical twins.

Sequencing was carried out using CD4+ T cells sorted from blood. Receptor source: a woman in her late teens or twenties in good health. CDR3s include the opening cysteine and the closing phenylalanine or tryptophan. Each record gives: J gene, clone size, V gene, D gene, CDR3 protein, CDR3 DNA. The D gene is left open where the match is weak. The size of a clone is reported for some rows only, either as once, few or many, or as a class for expanded clones.

TRBJ2-3,few,TRBV12-3/TRBV12-4,NA,CASRMAGATTDTQYF,TGTGCCAGCAGAATGGCGGGGGCAACCACAGATACGCAGTATTTT
TRBJ2-5,few,TRBV7-6,NA,CASSLGDTQETQYF,TGTGCCAGCAGCTTAGGTGACACTCAAGAGACCCAGTACTTC
TRBJ2-5,few,TRBV12-3/TRBV12-4,NA,CASSRGLFQETQYF,TGTGCCAGCAGCCGTGGACTATTCCAAGAGACCCAGTACTTC
TRBJ2-5,NA,TRBV20-1,TRBD1,CSARTPGQQETQYF,TGCAGTGCTAGAACTCCGGGACAGCAAGAGACCCAGTACTTC
TRBJ1-2,few,TRBV11-1,NA,CASSLEVLGNPSNSYGYTF,TGTGCCAGCAGCCTAGAGGTGCTAGGCAACCCGAGTAATTCCTATGGCTACACCTTC
TRBJ2-3,few,TRBV4-2,NA,CASSQEAPGLPTDTQYF,TGTGCCAGCAGCCAAGAGGCACCGGGACTTCCCACAGATACGCAGTATTTT
TRBJ1-1,few,TRBV20-1,NA,CSARTQGPYLNTEAFF,TGCAGTGCTAGAACCCAGGGACCCTACCTGAACACTGAAGCTTTCTTT
TRBJ2-1,few,TRBV24-1,TRBD2,CATSDFGGRAENEQFF,TGTGCCACCAGTGATTTCGGTGGGAGGGCCGAAAATGAGCAGTTCTTC
TRBJ1-3,few,TRBV20-1,TRBD1,CSAPDSDRGIGNTIYF,TGCAGTGCTCCCGATTCCGACAGGGGAATAGGAAACACCATATATTTT
TRBJ2-2,NA,TRBV4-1,TRBD1,CASSQSPGRGIFTGELFF,TGCGCCAGCAGCCAAAGCCCGGGCAGGGGGATATTCACCGGGGAGCTGTTTTTT
TRBJ2-1,few,TRBV11-1,NA,CASSLKSGGTRSYNEQFF,TGTGCCAGCAGCCTCAAATCGGGCGGGACCCGCTCCTACAATGAGCAGTTCTTC
TRBJ2-5,NA,TRBV9,NA,CASSVESRQETQYF,TGTGCCAGCAGCGTAGAGTCACGGCAAGAGACCCAGTACTTC
TRBJ2-3,few,TRBV5-1,NA,CASRRSLFRLLETDTQYF,TGCGCCAGCAGACGCAGCTTGTTTCGACTACTGGAAACAGATACGCAGTATTTT
TRBJ2-1,NA,TRBV20-1,TRBD2,CSAIRLAGFYNEQFF,TGCAGTGCCATTAGACTAGCGGGATTCTACAATGAGCAGTTCTTC
TRBJ2-5,few,TRBV28,NA,CASSPLGYQETQYF,TGTGCCAGCAGTCCCCTAGGGTACCAAGAGACCCAGTACTTC
TRBJ2-1,NA,TRBV20-1,TRBD2,CSAQPGLASNEQFF,TGCAGTGCTCAACCGGGACTAGCGTCCAATGAGCAGTTCTTC
TRBJ2-2,NA,TRBV5-5,TRBD1,CASRRGQGFVTGELFF,TGTGCCAGCAGACGAGGACAGGGCTTTGTCACCGGGGAGCTGTTTTTT
TRBJ1-2,many,TRBV7-8,NA,CASTPPWAGYTF,TGTGCCAGCACCCCCCCTTGGGCGGGCTACACCTTC
TRBJ2-3,few,TRBV18,TRBD2,CASSPIAGVPYTDTQYF,TGTGCCAGCTCACCCATAGCGGGGGTCCCCTACACAGATACGCAGTATTTT
TRBJ2-1,many,TRBV24-1,TRBD2,CATSDLPTSGRPNEQFF,TGTGCCACCAGTGATTTACCGACTAGCGGGAGACCCAATGAGCAGTTCTTC
TRBJ2-2,few,TRBV15,NA,CATSSGHLLFGELFF,TGTGCCACCAGCAGTGGCCATCTACTTTTCGGGGAGCTGTTTTTT
TRBJ2-6,NA,TRBV15,NA,CATSRQGSGANVLTF,TGTGCCACCAGCAGGCAGGGTTCTGGGGCCAACGTCCTGACTTTC
TRBJ2-7,many,TRBV12-3/TRBV12-4,TRBD2,CASSFLAGEGGQYF,TGTGCCAGCAGTTTTCTAGCGGGAGAAGGCGGGCAGTACTTC
TRBJ2-5,few,TRBV5-1,TRBD2,CASCLTSGKQETQYF,TGCGCCAGCTGCCTGACTAGCGGGAAGCAAGAGACCCAGTACTTC
TRBJ2-1,few,TRBV9,NA,CASSASPKDGYNEQFF,TGTGCCAGCAGCGCCAGTCCGAAGGACGGATACAATGAGCAGTTCTTC
TRBJ1-5,many,TRBV3-1,NA,CASSQGGTGNQPQHF,TGTGCCAGCAGCCAAGGGGGAACGGGCAATCAGCCCCAGCATTTT
TRBJ2-3,few,TRBV9,TRBD1,CASSVTGEADTQYF,TGTGCCAGCAGCGTAACAGGGGAAGCAGATACGCAGTATTTT
TRBJ2-1,few,TRBV5-1,TRBD2,CASSMTGLGAYNEQFF,TGCGCCAGCAGCATGACGGGACTAGGGGCCTACAATGAGCAGTTCTTC
TRBJ1-2,NA,TRBV29-1,NA,CSVRRAGRPYGYTF,TGCAGCGTCAGGAGGGCGGGACGGCCCTATGGCTACACCTTC
TRBJ2-3,few,TRBV2,NA,CASSWSDTQYF,TGTGCCAGCAGTTGGTCGGATACGCAGTATTTT
TRBJ1-1,many,TRBV12-3/TRBV12-4,NA,CASSLGSSTEAFF,TGTGCCAGCAGTTTGGGCAGTTCCACTGAAGCTTTCTTT
TRBJ2-1,many,TRBV5-1,NA,CASSLGQAYNEQFF,TGCGCCAGCAGCTTGGGGCAGGCCTACAATGAGCAGTTCTTC
TRBJ2-4,NA,TRBV3-1,NA,CASSPTQNIQYF,TGTGCCAGCAGCCCGACCCAAAACATTCAGTACTTC
TRBJ2-1,many,TRBV11-2,TRBD2,CASSLGLAEYNEQFF,TGTGCCAGCAGCTTGGGGCTAGCGGAATACAATGAGCAGTTCTTC
TRBJ2-5,NA,TRBV20-1,TRBD1,CSARRGGFQETQYF,TGCAGTGCCAGGAGAGGGGGCTTCCAAGAGACCCAGTACTTC
TRBJ2-5,NA,TRBV15,NA,CATSGIYGEQETQYF,TGTGCCACCAGCGGGATCTATGGGGAACAAGAGACCCAGTACTTC
TRBJ2-3,many,TRBV6-5,NA,CASSYPVGSSTDTQYF,TGTGCCAGCAGTTACCCCGTCGGCTCTAGCACAGATACGCAGTATTTT
TRBJ2-5,few,TRBV27,TRBD2,CASSFRYSGTQETQYF,TGTGCCAGCAGTTTCAGGTATAGCGGGACACAAGAGACCCAGTACTTC
TRBJ2-5,many,TRBV5-1,TRBD1,CASNDRGSQETQYF,TGCGCCAGCAACGACAGGGGGAGTCAGGAGACCCAGTACTTC
TRBJ1-1,NA,TRBV3-1,NA,CASSQWMSEAFF,TGTGCCAGCAGCCAATGGATGTCTGAAGCTTTCTTT
TRBJ2-4,NA,TRBV10-2,TRBD1,CASSPGQGSIAKNIQYF,TGCGCCAGCAGTCCGGGACAGGGCTCTATTGCCAAAAACATTCAGTACTTC
TRBJ1-2,NA,TRBV7-8,NA,CASSAKQGTYGYTF,TGTGCCAGCAGCGCAAAACAGGGCACCTATGGCTACACCTTC
TRBJ1-1,many,TRBV5-1,TRBD1,CASSPDRAGTEAFF,TGCGCCAGCAGCCCGGACAGGGCGGGCACTGAAGCTTTCTTT
TRBJ2-1,few,TRBV7-7,NA,CASSLVGDYNEQFF,TGTGCCAGCAGCTTAGTCGGGGACTACAATGAGCAGTTCTTC
TRBJ2-3,NA,TRBV11-2,TRBD2,CASSLRVGGAGTDTQYF,TGTGCCAGCAGCTTAAGGGTCGGGGGGGCCGGTACAGATACGCAGTATTTT
TRBJ2-3,NA,TRBV7-8,TRBD2,CASSLGLAPSLGF,TGTGCCAGCAGCTTAGGACTAGCGCCCTCCCTGGGGTTT
TRBJ2-1,NA,TRBV14,TRBD1,CASSRTGNVVGEQFF,TGTGCCAGCAGCCGGACAGGAAACGTTGTAGGTGAGCAGTTCTTC
TRBJ1-1,NA,TRBV4-1,NA,CASSQDYRNTEAFF,TGCGCCAGCAGCCAAGACTACCGGAACACTGAAGCTTTCTTT
TRBJ1-1,NA,TRBV20-1,NA,CSARLQGGTEAFF,TGCAGTGCTAGATTGCAGGGAGGCACTGAAGCTTTCTTT
TRBJ2-3,NA,TRBV20-1,NA,CSARDGSGASTDTQYF,TGCAGTGCTAGAGACGGGTCGGGGGCCAGCACAGATACGCAGTATTTT
TRBJ2-3,NA,TRBV12-3/TRBV12-4,TRBD2,CASSRGGASTDTQYF,TGTGCCAGCAGCCGCGGGGGAGCTAGCACAGATACGCAGTATTTT
TRBJ2-3,few,TRBV20-1,NA,CSAGRDNTDTQYF,TGCAGTGCTGGCCGGGACAACACAGATACGCAGTATTTT
TRBJ2-1,NA,TRBV6-5,TRBD2,CASSYSMSGGYNEQFF,TGTGCCAGCAGTTACTCGATGAGCGGGGGCTACAATGAGCAGTTCTTC